These 19 T cell receptor beta chains originate from one sample sequenced in a study of blood T cells in healthy people across ages. Together with a sample-barcoded 5' primer, a J-beta primer mix was included in a second PCR lasting roughly 6 to 12 cycles. TCRdb reprocessed the 5' RACE reads via MiXCR and lists one record per CDR3 protein. The sample lists approximately 960,000 distinct CDR3 sequences; roughly 28% were seen once. These data also formed part of another study, on T cells of mothers and their children.

Sequencing used blood. These receptors came from a woman between 35 and 50 years old in good health.

The chain couples TRBV7-2 to TRBJ2-7, with TRBD1 matching 10 bases. Trimming removed 3 bases from V and 4 bases from J; junction bases left unmatched: 9. The CDR3 runs to 16 residues. The germline gives CDR1 SGHTA, CDR2 FQGNSA. The CDR3 here is CASSFHRDRGWYEQYF. The CDR3 coding sequence is TGTGCCAGCAGCTTCCACCGGGACAGGGGATGGTACGAGCAGTACTTC.

The chain links TRBV20-1 to TRBJ1-1; 7 positions match TRBD1. Germline loops: CDR1 DFQATT, CDR2 SNEGSKA (reference sequence). The CDR3 covers 14 residues. Trimming cost V 6 bases and J 2 bases; bases outside gene matches: 9. CDR3 DNA sequence: TGCAGTGCCAAAACAGGGGCGTTTAACACTGAAGCTTTCTTT. Translated, it gives CSAKTGAFNTEAFF.

This clonotype has ten or more counts. This chain uses TRBV12-3 or TRBV12-4 with TRBJ2-1; tentative D call: TRBD2 (6 bases). V lost 7 bases, J lost 6 bases, and 16 bases lay in between. The CDR3 contains 14 residues. CDR3 protein: CASTSGGDVNEQFF. DNA for the CDR3: TGTGCCAGCACCTCGGGCGGGGATGTCAATGAGCAGTTCTTC.

The gene calls are TRBV29-1 and TRBJ1-1; tentatively, D is TRBD1 (5 bases). V dropped 4 bases and J dropped 1 base, with 16 bases sitting between them. Germline loops: CDR1 SQVTM, CDR2 ANQGSEA. The CDR3 totals 15 residues. The CDR3 protein is CSVARGAETNTEAFF. The CDR3 region has the DNA TGCAGCGTTGCTAGAGGGGCCGAGACGAACACTGAAGCTTTCTTT.

This clonotype was picked up a small number of times. This chain links TRBV6-5 with TRBJ1-2; the match to TRBD1 covers 8 bases. The V segment lost 2 bases and the J segment 8 bases; nucleotides outside the gene matches: 4. CDR3 size: 13 residues. From germline, CDR1 is MNHEY and CDR2 SVGAGI. CDR3 nucleotides: TGTGCCAGCAGTTACAACAGGGGGGAAGGCTACACCTTC. This gives the protein CASSYNRGEGYTF.

The chain links TRBV7-2 to TRBJ2-1; D gene ambiguous. The V gene's germline CDR1 is SGHTA and CDR2 FQGNSA. Trimming stripped 3 bases from V and 10 bases from J, with 7 bases between. The CDR3 contains 11 residues. CDR3 region: CASSFSPEQFF. Written as DNA, the CDR3 is TGTGCCAGCAGCTTCTCCCCCGAGCAGTTCTTC.

This clonotype was detected ten times or more. This chain connects TRBV29-1 to TRBJ2-3; TRBD2 matches at 13 bases. Per the germline V gene, CDR1 is SQVTM and CDR2 is ANQGSEA. J was trimmed by 0 bases and V by 7 bases; bases with no gene match: 4. The CDR3 spans 15 residues. CDR3 DNA: TGCAGCGGACAGACTAGCGGGGGGAGCACAGATACGCAGTATTTT. Encoded protein: CSGQTSGGSTDTQYF.

On this clonotype: A much larger clonotype is one base distant, so this may be a read error. The chain is built from TRBV7-9 and TRBJ2-6, with D perhaps TRBD1 (6 bases). The CDR3 runs to 17 residues. CDR1 and CDR2 from the germline V gene are SEHNR and FQNEAQ (reference sequence). CDR3 sequence reads: CATSLARTVSGANVLTF. Written as DNA, the CDR3 is TGTGCCACCAGCTTAGCCCGGACAGTATCTGGGGCCAACGTCCTGACTTTC.

This clonotype showed up just a few times. CDR3 loop: CASSYLRQGSSGNTIYF. In nucleotides, the CDR3 is TGTGCCAGCAGTTACCTCCGACAGGGGAGCTCTGGAAACACCATATATTTT. V usage is TRBV6-6 and J usage is TRBJ1-3; 8 bases fit TRBD1. The germline V gene encodes CDR1 MNHNY and CDR2 SVGAGI (reference sequence). V shed 2 bases, J shed 0 bases, and the junction held 6 bases outside the gene matches. This CDR3 region has 17 residues.

V and J are TRBV21-1 and TRBJ1-4. TRBV21-1 is described as a pseudogene. There are 17 residues in the CDR3. The CDR3 spells CASSKGRSPATNEKLFF. Here the CDR3 DNA reads TGTGCCAGCAGCAAAGGACGAAGTCCGGCAACTAATGAAAAACTGTTTTTT.

The chain carries TRBV24-1 and TRBJ1-1; D perhaps matches TRBD1 (6 bases). Germline V CDR1 and CDR2: KGHDR, SFDVKD. The germline V and J ends were trimmed by 7 bases and 5 bases, with 13 bases remaining between them. The CDR3 runs to 13 residues. The CDR3 region is CATRRGDWTEAFF. CDR3 bases: TGTGCCACCAGGAGGGGGGATTGGACTGAAGCTTTCTTT.

This clonotype was counted only a few times. This chain's CDR3 is CASSLALAVGTDTQYF. CDR3 DNA: TGCGCCAGCAGCTTGGCTCTGGCAGTAGGCACAGATACGCAGTATTTT. The chain recombines TRBV5-1 with TRBJ2-3; D gene uncertain. Trimming removed 0 bases at V and 1 base at J, with 12 bases between. The CDR3 has 16 amino acids. From germline, CDR1 is SGHRS and CDR2 YFSETQ.

This clonotype was recorded a few times. The gene calls are TRBV5-1 and TRBJ2-3, with TRBD2 matching over 14 bases. Trimming removed 4 bases from V and 8 bases from J; junction bases left unmatched: 12. This CDR3 spans 17 amino acids. From germline, CDR1 is SGHRS and CDR2 YFSETQ. For the CDR3, the DNA is TGCGCCAGCAGCCCTCCCCTGACTAGCGGGGGGGCAGGTACGCAGTATTTT. It encodes CASSPPLTSGGAGTQYF.

In the case of this clonotype: A much larger clone differs from this one at a single base, so this may be a read error. CDR3 coding DNA: TGTGCCAGCACATCGGACACTGAAGCTTTCTTT. It specifies CASTSDTEAFF. V gene TRBV12-3 or TRBV12-4 combines with J gene TRBJ1-1, with D uncertain. This CDR3 comprises 11 residues. V was clipped by 7 bases and J by 3 bases, with 6 bases between them.

Comment on this clonotype: Just one base apart from a much larger clone, this may be a read error. The V call is TRBV28, the J call TRBJ2-7, with 8 bases aligning to TRBD2. The CDR3 covers 15 residues. Unmatched junction bases numbered 12, after V lost 5 bases and J lost 6 bases. The germline V gene encodes CDR1 MDHEN and CDR2 SYDVKM. CDR3 sequence: CASSRPGGGRIEQYF. The DNA for the CDR3 is TGTGCCAGCAGTCGCCCGGGAGGGGGAAGGATCGAGCAGTACTTC.

Only a few counts were recorded for this clonotype. J is TRBJ1-1 and V is TRBV6-5, with 7 bases identical to TRBD1. V was clipped by 4 bases and J by 5 bases; unmatched bases: 13. The germline CDR1 and CDR2 sequences are MNHEY and SVGAGI. The CDR3 loop spans 16 amino acids. The CDR3 bases are TGTGCCAGCAGTTTGACAGGGAGCGGCTTGGTGACTGAAGCTTTCTTT. The encoded protein is CASSLTGSGLVTEAFF.

The table lists this clonotype with a few counts. The chain is built from TRBV5-1 and TRBJ1-1, with TRBD1 matching 7 bases. The CDR3 has 15 amino acids. V was clipped by 3 bases and J by 3 bases; unmatched bases: 8. Germline lookup yields CDR1 SGHRS and CDR2 YFSETQ. As DNA, the CDR3 is TGCGCCAGCAGCTCAAGACAGGGTCAGGACACTGAAGCTTTCTTT. Its protein product is CASSSRQGQDTEAFF.

Many counts were recorded for this clonotype. As DNA, the CDR3 is TGCGCCAGCTTTCCCGGGACAGACTACAATGAGCAGTTCTTC. Its protein product is CASFPGTDYNEQFF. The chain combines TRBV5-1 with TRBJ2-1; TRBD1 matches at 7 bases. Trimming at V came to 7 bases and at J to 3 bases, leaving 7 bases not matched to a gene. The germline CDR1 and CDR2 sequences are SGHRS and YFSETQ. CDR3 length equals 14 residues.

The chain recombines TRBV7-2 with TRBJ2-3, with 8 bases that match TRBD2. Germline trimming cut 5 bases from V and 2 bases from J; bases unmatched to any gene: 12. This CDR3 has 17 residues. The germline V gene has CDR1 SGHTA and CDR2 FQGNSA. The CDR3 sequence: CASSLYSGEAFTDTQYF. The DNA of the CDR3 is TGTGCCAGCAGCCTATATAGCGGGGAAGCCTTCACAGATACGCAGTATTTT. Variable domain in full (rest from reference TRBV7-2 and TRBJ2-3): GAGVSQSPSNKVTEKGKDVELRCDPISGHTALYWYRQSLGQGLEFLIYFQGNSAPDKSGLPSDRFSAERTGGSVSTLTIQRTQQEDSAVYLCASSLYSGEAFTDTQYFGPGTRLTVL.